Presented here are 3 T cell receptor beta chains from one specimen sequenced in a study of cytomegalovirus exposure and HLA in healthy donors. The study ran its PCR with 60 Vbeta and 13 Jbeta primers. Generated by immunoSEQ multiplex PCR, the TCRdb table keeps only in-frame clones and is missing some. The sample records around 150,000 clones, around 75% being singletons. The sequencing input was PBMCs. Source of these receptors: a man aged 40-55 years in good health and CMV-seronegative.

This rearrangement joins TRBV7-9 to TRBJ2-1; D is unclear. The CDR3 runs 12 residues. The germline gives CDR1 SEHNR, CDR2 FQNEAQ (reference sequence). Trimming shortened V by 1 base and J by 10 bases, and 8 bases separated the two germline ends. This chain's CDR3 is CASSLGVGEQFF. DNA for the CDR3: TGTGCCAGCAGCTTAGGGGTCGGGGAGCAGTTCTTC.

This clone occurred a few times. The J gene is TRBJ1-2, the V gene TRBV28; D call uncertain. This CDR3 is built from 12 residues. V lost 4 bases, J lost 4 bases, and 7 bases lay in between. Germline loops: CDR1 MDHEN, CDR2 SYDVKM. The CDR3 DNA reads TGTGCCAGCAGTTCCAGTGCCTATGGCTACACCTTC. Translation gives CASSSSAYGYTF.

The gene calls are TRBV5-1 and TRBJ2-1; the match to TRBD1 covers 7 bases. Germline CDR1 and CDR2: SGHRS and YFSETQ. V lost 2 bases to trimming and J lost 0 bases; unmatched junction nucleotides: 2. The CDR3 runs 15 residues. This CDR3 reads CASSLSGGSYNEQFF. The DNA of the CDR3 is TGCGCCAGCAGCTTATCAGGGGGCTCCTACAATGAGCAGTTCTTC.